This entry describes one TCR beta chain. No antigen is known for it. This sample is drawn from a study of cytotoxic CD8 clonotypes in ibrutinib-treated CLL. Across the study: Response sampling came at median approximately a year of treatment, ranging about 6 to 40 months.

TCRdb's table, derived via immunoSEQ multiplex PCR, lists solely in-frame clones and lacks some. The table has approximately 150,000 clones, 84% seen once. V lost 7 bases and J 2 bases, leaving 12 bases between the germline ends. This CDR3 contains 13 residues. CDR1 is SGHRS, CDR2 YFSETQ, per germline. Study-wide findings and caveats: A rise in clonality was seen at ibrutinib response, and a fall back toward baseline was seen at progression. Rare overall, public clonotypes shrank or held steady under therapy.

This clonotype was obtained from a human donor with chronic lymphocytic leukemia. Material: PBMCs, obtained after 24 months of ibrutinib treatment. The chain recombines TRBV5-1 with TRBJ2-5; tentatively, D is TRBD2 (6 bases). CDR3 sequence reads: CASAGNAQETQYF. DNA of the CDR3: TGCGCCAGCGCGGGAAATGCACAAGAGACCCAGTACTTC. Based on the CDR3 plus reference TRBV5-1 and TRBJ2-5, the full variable domain is KAGVTQTPRYLIKTRGQQVTLSCSPISGHRSVSWYQQTPGQGLQFLFEYFSETQRNKGNFPGRFSGRQFSNSRSEMNVSTLELGDSALYLCASAGNAQETQYFGPGTRLLVL.